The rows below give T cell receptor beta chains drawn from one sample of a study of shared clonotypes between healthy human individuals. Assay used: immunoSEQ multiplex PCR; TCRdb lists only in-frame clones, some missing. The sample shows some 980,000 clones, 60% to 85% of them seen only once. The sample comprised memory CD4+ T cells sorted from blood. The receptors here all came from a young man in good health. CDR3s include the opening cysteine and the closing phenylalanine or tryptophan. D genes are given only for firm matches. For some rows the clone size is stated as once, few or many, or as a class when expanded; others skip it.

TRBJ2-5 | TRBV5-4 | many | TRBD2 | TGTGCCAGCAGGCGCGGGGGGTCCACCCAAGAGACCCAGTACTTC | CASRRGGSTQETQYF
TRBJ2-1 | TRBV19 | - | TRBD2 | TGTGCCAGTAGTCCGGGGACTAGCCGACATGAGCAGTTCTTC | CASSPGTSRHEQFF
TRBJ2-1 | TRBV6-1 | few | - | TGTGCCAGTATCAGGGACGCCGCCCCTTACAATGAGCAGTTCTTC | CASIRDAAPYNEQFF
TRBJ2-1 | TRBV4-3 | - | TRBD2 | TGCGCCAGCAGCCAAGATCACAGCGGGAGTTGGAATGAGCAGTTCTTC | CASSQDHSGSWNEQFF
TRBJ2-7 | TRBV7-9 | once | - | TGTGCCACCAGCCAAGTCTACGAGCAGTACTTC | CATSQVYEQYF
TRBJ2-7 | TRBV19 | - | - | TGTGCCAGTAGTCCCCCACCTGACTATTACGAGCAGTACTTC | CASSPPPDYYEQYF
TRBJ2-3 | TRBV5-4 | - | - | TGTGCCAGCAGCTTGGGGGGGACTAGCACAGATACGCAGTATTTT | CASSLGGTSTDTQYF
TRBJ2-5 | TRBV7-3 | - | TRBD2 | TGTGCCAGCAGCCCTCTAGCGGGGGGGCTTGAGACCCAGTACTTC | CASSPLAGGLETQYF
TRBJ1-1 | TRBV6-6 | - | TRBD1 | TGTGCCAGCAGCCGGACAGGGTCGAACACTGAAGCTTTCTTT | CASSRTGSNTEAFF
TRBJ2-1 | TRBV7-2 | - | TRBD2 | TGTGCCAGCAGCGAGGGACTAGCGGGTTACAATGAGCAGTTCTTC | CASSEGLAGYNEQFF
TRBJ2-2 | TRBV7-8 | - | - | TGTGCCAGCAGCACAAGGACGCCCTCGACGGCCGGGGAGCTGTTTTTT | CASSTRTPSTAGELFF
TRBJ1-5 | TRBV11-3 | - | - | TGTGCCAGCAGCCCCACGGACAGCAACGTTCAGCCCCAGCATTTT | CASSPTDSNVQPQHF
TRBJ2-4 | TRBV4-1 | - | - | TGCGCCAGCAGCCCCCTAGCCAAAAACATTCAGTACTTC | CASSPLAKNIQYF
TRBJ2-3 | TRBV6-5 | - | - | TGTGCCAGCAGTCGCGGACCGCACCTCGATACGCAGTATTTT | CASSRGPHLDTQYF
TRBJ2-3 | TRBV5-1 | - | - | TGCGCCAGCAGCTTGTCTAGCTCAGGTCCAGATACGCAGTATTTT | CASSLSSSGPDTQYF
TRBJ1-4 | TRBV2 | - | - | TGTGCCTCCCGGGCCGCCCGGACTAATGAAAAACTGTTTTTT | CASRAARTNEKLFF
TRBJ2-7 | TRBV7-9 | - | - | TGTGCCAGCAGCTCTTCCACCTACTACGAGCAGTACTTC | CASSSSTYYEQYF
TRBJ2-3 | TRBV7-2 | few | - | TGTGCCAGCAGCCTCTCTAGCACAGATACGCAGTATTTT | CASSLSSTDTQYF
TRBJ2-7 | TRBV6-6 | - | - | TGTGCCAGCAGTTACTCGGGGACACAAGCCTACGAGCAGTACTTC | CASSYSGTQAYEQYF
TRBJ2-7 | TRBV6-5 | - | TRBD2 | TGTGCCAGCAGCTCGACTAGCGGGAGTTTCCACGAGCAGTACTTC | CASSSTSGSFHEQYF
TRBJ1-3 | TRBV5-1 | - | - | TGCGCCAGCAGCTTGTCAGGCTCTGGAAACACCATATATTTT | CASSLSGSGNTIYF
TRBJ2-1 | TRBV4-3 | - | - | TGCGCCAGCAGCCAGACGGACAGAAGAAGCAATGAGCAGTTCTTC | CASSQTDRRSNEQFF
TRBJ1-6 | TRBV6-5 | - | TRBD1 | TGTGCCAGCAGTTACTCGGCAGGGGGAAATTCACCCCTCCACTTT | CASSYSAGGNSPLHF
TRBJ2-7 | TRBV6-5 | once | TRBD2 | TGTGCCAGCAGTGCAACTAGCGGGAGGGGATACGAGCAGTACTTC | CASSATSGRGYEQYF
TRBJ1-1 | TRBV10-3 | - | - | TGTGCCATCAGTGCGGGCAGGTTCATGAACACTGAAGCTTTCTTT | CAISAGRFMNTEAFF
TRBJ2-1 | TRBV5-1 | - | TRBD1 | TGCGCCAGCAGCTACCGGACAGGGGAGAGGAATGAGCAGTTCTTC | CASSYRTGERNEQFF
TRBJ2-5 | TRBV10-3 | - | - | TGTGCCATCAGTGCAGTCCAAGAGACCCAGTACTTC | CAISAVQETQYF
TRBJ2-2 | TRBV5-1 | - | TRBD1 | TGCGCCAGCAGCCAGCAAGGGACAGGGGCCGGGGAGCTGTTTTTT | CASSQQGTGAGELFF
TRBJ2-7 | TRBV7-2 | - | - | TGTGCCAGCAGCTCAGGAAGGGTCTCCTACGAGCAGTACTTC | CASSSGRVSYEQYF
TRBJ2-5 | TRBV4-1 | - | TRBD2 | TGCGCCAGCAGCCTCTCGTCCCAGGCGGGGGTGCAAGAGACCCAGTACTTC | CASSLSSQAGVQETQYF